This is a list of T cell receptor beta chains from one sample in a study of blood T cell repertoires in COVID-19. TCRdb's table, derived via immunoSEQ multiplex PCR, lists solely in-frame clones and lacks some. The sample includes about 94,000 clones, approximately 84% of them seen just once. Sequenced material: peripheral blood. Every receptor here comes from a man aged 55-75 years with acute or convalescent COVID-19. CDR3s include the opening cysteine and the closing phenylalanine or tryptophan. The order of the fields is J gene, V gene, clone size, D gene, CDR3 protein, CDR3 DNA. The D gene is left open where the match is weak. Size is omitted from some rows. Given values are once, few, many or a class for expanded clones.

TRBJ1-5 TRBV12-5 NA NA CASGAASLVAGNQPQHF TGTGCTAGTGGTGCTGCAAGTTTGGTTGCAGGTAATCAGCCCCAGCATTTT
TRBJ1-2 TRBV7-2 NA NA CASSSPMNYGYTF TGTGCCAGCAGCTCCCCCATGAACTATGGCTACACCTTC
TRBJ1-1 TRBV11-2 NA NA CASSFEVNTEAFF TGTGCCAGCAGCTTCGAGGTGAACACTGAAGCTTTCTTT
TRBJ2-3 TRBV19 few TRBD1 CASSGTGFSTDTQYF TGTGCCAGTAGCGGGACAGGGTTTAGCACAGATACGCAGTATTTT
TRBJ2-5 TRBV9 NA TRBD2 CASTASQRGGLETQYF TGTGCCAGCACCGCTAGTCAGCGGGGGGGCCTAGAGACCCAGTACTTC
TRBJ1-5 TRBV25-1 NA TRBD1 CASSEGTDSNQPQHF TGTGCCAGCAGTGAAGGGACAGATAGCAATCAGCCCCAGCATTTT
TRBJ2-3 TRBV4-1 NA NA CASSQSLTDTQYF TGCGCCAGCAGCCAATCACTTACAGATACGCAGTATTTT
TRBJ2-2 TRBV5-1 NA NA CASSLVQNTGELFF TGCGCCAGCAGCTTGGTTCAGAACACCGGGGAGCTGTTTTTT
TRBJ2-5 TRBV10-3 NA NA CAIRGRNADDETQYF TGTGCCATCAGAGGCAGGAACGCCGATGACGAGACCCAGTACTTC
TRBJ2-7 TRBV9 NA TRBD2 CASSVNSGGAYEQYF TGTGCCAGCAGCGTGAATAGCGGGGGGGCCTACGAGCAGTACTTC
TRBJ1-1 TRBV19 NA NA CASSDGRGMNTEAFF TGTGCCAGTAGTGACGGCAGGGGAATGAACACTGAAGCTTTCTTT
TRBJ1-2 TRBV3-1/TRBV3-2 NA NA CASSQGAGSYGYTF TGTGCCAGCAGCCAGGGGGCAGGGTCCTATGGCTACACCTTC
TRBJ1-3 TRBV11-2 NA NA CASSPKSVSPGNTIYF TGTGCCAGCAGCCCTAAATCGGTCTCCCCCGGAAACACCATATATTTT
TRBJ2-3 TRBV5-1 NA NA CASSLIGADLADTQYF TGCGCCAGCAGCTTGATAGGGGCGGATCTAGCGGATACGCAGTATTTT
TRBJ1-1 TRBV9 NA TRBD1 CASSVGGQLNTEAFF TGTGCCAGCAGCGTAGGGGGACAGCTGAACACTGAAGCTTTCTTT
TRBJ1-1 TRBV9 NA NA CASSPGGVTEAFF TGTGCCAGCAGCCCAGGAGGGGTCACTGAAGCTTTCTTT
TRBJ2-7 TRBV4-1 NA TRBD2 CASSQDQRGSYEQYF TGCGCCAGCAGCCAAGATCAGCGGGGCTCCTACGAGCAGTACTTC
TRBJ2-7 TRBV12-3/TRBV12-4 NA NA CASSFRSYEQYF TGTGCCAGCAGTTTTCGTTCCTACGAGCAGTACTTC
TRBJ2-2 TRBV3-1/TRBV3-2 NA TRBD2 CASSQDMGGEYTGELFF TGTGCCAGCAGCCAAGATATGGGAGGGGAGTACACCGGGGAGCTGTTTTTT
TRBJ2-5 TRBV30 NA NA CAWSPRDIRYETQYF TGTGCCTGGAGTCCCCGGGACATTAGATACGAGACCCAGTACTTC
TRBJ2-7 TRBV5-1 NA TRBD1 CASSPGTGYVDEQYF TGCGCCAGCAGCCCGGGGACAGGGTATGTAGACGAGCAGTACTTC
TRBJ1-1 TRBV6-5 NA NA CASSRRRYDEAFF TGTGCCAGCAGTCGGAGGCGGTACGATGAAGCTTTCTTT
TRBJ1-5 TRBV19 NA TRBD1 CASSMGQGAGSNQPQHF TGTGCCAGTAGTATGGGACAGGGGGCCGGGAGCAATCAGCCCCAGCATTTT
TRBJ1-1 TRBV9 NA NA CASSAGRGYTEAFF TGTGCCAGCAGCGCAGGGCGGGGTTACACTGAAGCTTTCTTT
TRBJ1-3 TRBV19 NA NA CASSTPGSGNTIYF TGTGCCAGTAGTACTCCGGGATCTGGAAACACCATATATTTT
TRBJ2-1 TRBV6-5 once TRBD2 CASRIAGGTYNEQFF TGTGCCAGCAGGATAGCGGGGGGAACCTACAATGAGCAGTTCTTC
TRBJ2-3 TRBV5-1 once TRBD1 CASSSGTALSDTQYF TGCGCCAGCAGCTCAGGGACAGCGCTCTCAGATACGCAGTATTTT
TRBJ1-1 TRBV19 once NA CASSIPPGFNTEAFF TGTGCCAGTAGTATACCACCGGGGTTCAACACTGAAGCTTTCTTT
TRBJ2-5 TRBV6-5 NA TRBD2 CASRHGGGQETQYF TGTGCCAGCAGACACGGGGGGGGACAAGAGACCCAGTACTTC
TRBJ1-5 TRBV4-3 NA TRBD1 CASSQETGRSDQPQHF TGCGCCAGCAGCCAAGAGACAGGGCGATCGGATCAGCCCCAGCATTTT
TRBJ1-4 TRBV27 NA TRBD1 CASSLSGQVDATNEKLFF TGTGCCAGCAGTTTATCGGGACAGGTAGATGCAACTAATGAAAAACTGTTTTTT
TRBJ2-1 TRBV7-2 NA NA CASRLDKSSYNEQFF TGTGCCAGCAGACTAGACAAAAGCTCCTACAATGAGCAGTTCTTC
TRBJ1-1 TRBV11-1 NA NA CASSPEGGGTEAFF TGTGCCAGCAGCCCGGAGGGGGGGGGAACTGAAGCTTTCTTT
TRBJ2-7 TRBV30 NA TRBD1 CAWRPPGGNSYEQYF TGTGCCTGGAGGCCTCCAGGGGGCAACTCCTACGAGCAGTACTTC
TRBJ1-6 TRBV19 once NA CASKVEGNSPLHF TGTGCCAGTAAGGTGGAGGGGAATTCACCCCTCCACTTT
TRBJ1-2 TRBV5-1 NA TRBD1 CASSLGQGGYGYTF TGCGCCAGCAGCTTGGGACAGGGTGGATATGGCTACACCTTC
TRBJ1-3 TRBV10-3 NA NA CAISESDREGSSGNTIYF TGTGCCATCAGTGAGTCCGACCGGGAAGGGAGCTCTGGAAACACCATATATTTT
TRBJ2-1 TRBV4-1 NA TRBD2 CASSQVGSGVGDEQFF TGCGCCAGCAGCCAAGTCGGTAGCGGGGTTGGCGATGAGCAGTTCTTC
TRBJ2-7 TRBV12-2 NA NA CASRLKTSGRPGNEQYF TGTGCAAGTCGCTTAAAAACTAGCGGGCGCCCTGGCAACGAGCAGTACTTC
TRBJ2-7 TRBV3-1/TRBV3-2 NA TRBD1 CASSHSDRADEQYF TGTGCCAGCAGCCACAGTGACAGGGCCGACGAGCAGTACTTC
TRBJ2-7 TRBV5-1 NA TRBD1 CASSLVGTGAREQYF TGCGCCAGCAGCTTGGTAGGGACAGGGGCACGGGAGCAGTACTTC
TRBJ2-1 TRBV2 NA NA CASSEAHRDYNEQFF TGTGCCAGCAGTGAAGCGCACAGAGACTACAATGAGCAGTTCTTC
TRBJ1-2 TRBV2 NA TRBD1 CASSILQGARGGYTF TGTGCCAGCAGTATACTTCAGGGGGCTAGAGGTGGCTACACCTTC
TRBJ2-7 TRBV27 NA TRBD2 CASSPTSGGTYEQYF TGTGCCAGCAGTCCCACTAGCGGGGGGACCTACGAGCAGTACTTC
TRBJ1-2 TRBV7-2 NA NA CASSGTTVTGTLYGYTF TGTGCCAGCAGCGGGACGACGGTAACCGGGACTTTGTATGGCTACACCTTC
TRBJ2-7 TRBV29-1 NA TRBD1 CSVEEADRETYEQYF TGCAGCGTTGAAGAAGCGGACAGGGAAACCTACGAGCAGTACTTC
TRBJ1-5 TRBV7-3 few TRBD1 CASSLSGGGNQPQHF TGTGCCAGCAGCTTATCAGGGGGCGGCAATCAGCCCCAGCATTTT
TRBJ2-1 TRBV7-3 few TRBD1 CASSPGGNEQFF TGTGCCAGCAGCCCAGGGGGCAATGAGCAGTTCTTC
TRBJ1-3 TRBV30 once NA CAWSAGIPGNTIYF TGTGCCTGGAGTGCAGGGATACCTGGAAACACCATATATTTT
TRBJ2-3 TRBV19 once TRBD2 CASSVSSGGGTDTQYF TGTGCCAGTAGTGTGTCTAGCGGGGGAGGCACAGATACGCAGTATTTT
TRBJ2-5 TRBV5-4 NA NA CASSHPTGETQYF TGTGCCAGCAGCCACCCCACGGGGGAGACCCAGTACTTC
TRBJ1-1 TRBV28 NA NA CASESQNTEAFF TGTGCCAGCGAGTCGCAAAACACTGAAGCTTTCTTT
TRBJ2-3 TRBV7-8 NA NA CASSPGRDTQYF TGTGCCTCCTCCCCTGGGAGGGATACGCAGTATTTT
TRBJ2-7 TRBV6-5 NA TRBD1 CASSYPDRGGYEQYF TGTGCCAGCAGTTACCCCGACAGGGGAGGCTACGAGCAGTACTTC
TRBJ2-7 TRBV19 NA NA CASTGNREQYF TGTGCCAGTACAGGGAACCGCGAGCAGTACTTC
TRBJ1-1 TRBV7-2 NA NA CASSLVTGEAFF TGTGCCAGCAGCTTAGTAACAGGCGAAGCTTTCTTT
TRBJ2-1 TRBV6-2/TRBV6-3 once TRBD2 CASSYGGGSEQFF TGTGCCAGCAGTTACGGCGGGGGAAGTGAGCAGTTCTTC